The T cell receptor beta chain described here comes from a study of cytotoxic CD8 clonotypes in ibrutinib-treated CLL. About the study: Treatment had run for a median approximately eleven months, range 6 to 36, when response samples were taken. Mean productive templates were 255,043; mean productive rearrangements were fewer than 95,000.

Profiling relied on immunoSEQ multiplex PCR, and the TCRdb table lists in-frame clones only, not all of them. The sample carries around 130,000 clones, around four fifths recorded once. A remark on this clone: Its antigen is currently unknown.

In germline, CDR1 is MNHEY, CDR2 SVGAGI. The CDR3 runs to 13 residues. V shed 0 bases and J shed 11 bases, with 13 bases lying between them. Study-level findings and limits: Under therapy, public clonotypes either contracted or stayed stable, and they were uncommon. The study found baseline clonality above age-matched healthy donors, tracking circulating CD8+ T-cell counts.

This TCR came from a human donor with chronic lymphocytic leukemia. The genes are TRBV6-5 and TRBJ1-1, with D possibly TRBD1 on 5 matching bases. Sample: PBMCs, taken after 24 months of ibrutinib treatment. The CDR3 DNA follows: TGTGCCAGCAGTTACTCCCACCGGGACGTTGCTTTCTTT. It yields the protein CASSYSHRDVAFF.